A single TCR beta chain is shown here with its context. It has no known antigen specificity. No per-base quality is available; no much larger clone lies one base away. This sample was taken from a study of blood T cell repertoires in COVID-19 (TCRdb year 2020). Regarding the study in general: Samples from collaborators originated in the United States, Italy and Spain and spanned both the acute and convalescent phases of COVID-19. The prospective study material was composed of cDNA or gDNA derived from T cells, B-cell-depleted T cells, or PBMCs. Deeply sampled blood TCRbeta repertoires from subjects exposed to, actively infected with, or recovered from COVID-19 were included in the dataset. The repertoires were released in a freely available public database meant as a resource for research on the immune response to SARS-CoV-2. The samples were drawn from two sources: the first 160 participants of the ongoing ImmuneRACE study, and 1,000 to 1,500 subjects contributed by 6 global collaborators. Nearly every sample came with metadata listing a de-identified subject ID, COVID-19 status, age in years and sex. Where available, HLA class I and class II types were taken from metadata supplied by the sample provider and were not determined by assay-based typing. What the research found in general, with its limitations: The quantity of clinical and demographic metadata differed by source and by participant and was supplied without curation.

TCRbeta CDR3 regions were amplified from genomic DNA using the immunoSEQ Assay, a bias-controlled multiplex PCR. The original pipeline was this. Nucleated cell counts per sample were estimated from amplification of reference gene primers within the assay. To quantify the absolute abundance of each unique TCRbeta CDR3 rearrangement, sequence reads were collapsed and filtered. Productive Simpson clonality was computed per sample as the square root of Simpson's diversity index over productive rearrangements. This is the immuneACCESS table as TCRdb keeps it, with only in-frame sequences that have V and J called. A part of the clones is gone; compared with another copy, unresolved V genes explain less than half, and the rest is unexplained. That table furnishes V, J and clone size, whereas the DNA furnished D and trimming. The sample contains about 180,000 clones, roughly 90% of them found a single time. In total, the top ten clones hold less than 25% of the sample.

The cysteine opens and the phenylalanine closes a CDR3 of 21 amino acids. Only the CDR3 portion is preserved as DNA: 63 bases, with reading frame beginning at the first base. Sequences LNHDA (CDR1) and SQIVND (CDR2) are obtained from the germline V gene (reference sequence). V loses 5 bases at its end and J loses 0 bases; junction bases beyond the gene matches: 21. Each collaborating institution followed its own protocols to collect whole blood in K2EDTA tubes. For TCRbeta analysis, collaborator samples were shipped as frozen whole blood, as isolated PBMCs, or as DNA extracted from either sample type.

Sample: peripheral blood. The receptor chain draws on TRBV19 and TRBJ2-7, with 11 bases matching TRBD2. The sequence was obtained from a man in his 70s with active or convalescent COVID-19. This receptor carries the CDR3 CASSVLTSGSFIVVDSYEQYF. The DNA sequence is as follows: TGTGCCAGTAGTGTCCTAACTAGCGGGAGTTTTATCGTGGTCGACTCCTACGAGCAGTACTTC. The reference TRBV19 and TRBJ2-7 proteins fill in what lies around the CDR3, so the full variable domain reads DGGITQSPKYLFRKEGQNVTLSCEQNLNHDAMYWYRQDPGQGLRLIYYSQIVNDFQKGDIAEGYSVSREKKESFPLTVTSAQKNPTAFYLCASSVLTSGSFIVVDSYEQYFGPGTRLTVT.